Below, 27 T cell receptor beta chains from the same sample are listed, as sequenced in a study of glioma-infiltrating T cells after dendritic cell vaccination. Generated by immunoSEQ multiplex PCR, the TCRdb table keeps only in-frame clones and is missing some. The table records some 73,000 clones, about 80% of them present only once. Here the sequenced sample was blood, taken before dendritic cell vaccination. Every receptor here comes from a human donor with glioblastoma.

V and J are TRBV5-1 and TRBJ2-3; maybe TRBD1 (6 bases). The CDR3 sequence is 15 residues long. Germline V gives CDR1 SGHRS, CDR2 YFSETQ. V lost 4 bases and J lost 1, with 13 bases in between. CDR3 bases: TGCGCCAGCAGCCCATGGACAGCCCGCACAGATACGCAGTATTTT. The encoded protein is CASSPWTARTDTQYF. The full variable domain, completed using reference TRBV5-1 and TRBJ2-3, is KAGVTQTPRYLIKTRGQQVTLSCSPISGHRSVSWYQQTPGQGLQFLFEYFSETQRNKGNFPGRFSGRQFSNSRSEMNVSTLELGDSALYLCASSPWTARTDTQYFGPGTRLTVL.

CDR3 in amino acids: CASSFRGTRRNYEQYV. The CDR3 DNA reads as TGTGCCAGCAGCTTTAGGGGGACCCGCCGAAACTACGAGCAGTACGTC. This chain connects TRBV5-4 to TRBJ2-7; D might be TRBD1 (6 bases). Germline assignment: CDR1 SGHNT and CDR2 YYREEE (reference sequence). There are 16 residues in the CDR3. The ends were cut back, 2 bases at V and 3 bases at J, with 18 bases in the middle.

The chain employs TRBV7-3 and TRBJ1-2; the D is unclear. V shed 8 bases and J shed 4 bases, with 8 bases lying between them. Germline values: CDR1 SGHTA, CDR2 FQGTGA. The CDR3 sequence is 11 residues long. CDR3 DNA: TGTGCCAGCCCTACTTCCTATGGCTACACCTTC. It codes for CASPTSYGYTF. Using reference TRBV7-3 and TRBJ1-2 for the parts outside the CDR3, the full variable domain is GAGVSQTPSNKVTEKGKYVELRCDPISGHTALYWYRQSLGQGPEFLIYFQGTGAADDSGLPNDRFFAVRPEGSVSTLKIQRTERGDSAVYLCASPTSYGYTFGSGTRLTVV.

The chain recombines TRBV4-2 with TRBJ2-7, with D perhaps matching TRBD2 (5 bases). CDR3 size: 14 residues. Trimming pared 0 bases from V and 0 bases from J, leaving 6 bases between. Germline V lookup: CDR1 LGHNA, CDR2 YNFKEQ. CDR3 sequence reads: CASSQDRGSYEQYF. The CDR3, as DNA: TGTGCCAGCAGCCAAGATCGGGGCTCCTACGAGCAGTACTTC.

The V and J genes are TRBV6-1 and TRBJ2-4, with TRBD1 identical over 8 bases. This CDR3 is 17 amino acids long. The J segment lost 12 bases and the V segment lost 2 bases, leaving 18 bases of the junction unmatched. In germline, CDR1 is MNHNS, CDR2 SASEGT. The CDR3 here is CASSERRGQGGLDTQYF. The CDR3 coding sequence is TGTGCCAGCAGTGAAAGGCGAGGACAGGGCGGGCTTGATACTCAGTACTTC.

V usage is TRBV6-1 and J usage is TRBJ2-7; 11 nucleotides align to TRBD2. The germline V gene has CDR1 MNHNS and CDR2 SASEGT. The CDR3 consists of 18 residues. The trim removed 1 base at V and 2 bases at J, leaving 10 bases unmatched. CDR3 sequence reads: CASSEGLSGRAIAYEQYV. CDR3 sequence (DNA): TGTGCCAGCAGTGAAGGTCTTAGCGGGAGGGCTATCGCCTACGAGCAGTACGTC.

CDR3 protein: CASSLGGGNSGANVLTF. The CDR3 DNA sequence: TGTGCCAGCAGCTTAGGAGGGGGAAACTCTGGGGCCAACGTCCTGACTTTC. This chain uses TRBV7-8 with TRBJ2-6; possibly TRBD1 for D (6 bases). CDR3 length equals 17 residues. The germline V gene encodes CDR1 SGHVS and CDR2 FQNEAQ. Trimming removed 1 base from V and 0 bases from J, with 10 bases in between.

The gene calls are TRBV18 and TRBJ2-3; D gene uncertain. CDR1 is KGHSH and CDR2 is LQKENI in the germline V gene. V gave up 5 bases and J gave up 4 bases, with 4 bases separating them. The CDR3 extends over 11 amino acids. CDR3 loop: CASSIADTQYF. The CDR3 DNA reads as TGTGCCAGCTCAATAGCAGATACGCAGTATTTT.

The chain carries TRBV10-3 and TRBJ1-2; D unclear. Deletions cut 2 bases from V and 5 bases from J, with 9 bases between. Germline lookup yields CDR1 ENHRY and CDR2 SYGVKD. This CDR3 has 13 amino acids. CDR3 DNA sequence: TGTGCCATCAGTGAGACCGGCGGATATGGCTACACCTTC. Encoded protein: CAISETGGYGYTF.

This rearrangement joins TRBV6-5 to TRBJ2-5, with D possibly matching TRBD2 (5 bases). The CDR3 extends over 16 amino acids. V lost 4 bases and J lost 2, with 17 bases in between. Germline CDR1 reads MNHEY; CDR2 reads SVGAGI. In DNA form, the CDR3 reads TGTGCCAGCAGTTTAAATCGTTTCGGGGTACAAGAGACCCAGTACTTC. This codes for CASSLNRFGVQETQYF.

V usage is TRBV6-5 and J usage is TRBJ1-5; TRBD1 matches at 8 bases. Germline loops: CDR1 MNHEY, CDR2 SVGAGI. The length of the CDR3 is 14 residues. Trimming at V came to 4 bases and at J to 5 bases, leaving 4 bases not matched to a gene. The CDR3 nucleotides read TGTGCCAGCAGTTTATCGACAGGGGATCAGCCCCAGCATTTT. This gives the protein CASSLSTGDQPQHF.

This clone has just a few counts. The chain employs TRBV2 and TRBJ1-2, with unresolved D. The length of the CDR3 is 14 residues. Germline V CDR1 and CDR2: SNHLY, FYNNEI. V lost 2 bases and J 8 bases, leaving 15 bases between the germline ends. CDR3 sequence (DNA): TGTGCCAGCAGTGAAATCACCGGAGTTGAGGGCTACACCTTC. Residues: CASSEITGVEGYTF.

DNA of the CDR3: TGTGCCAGCAGTTTATCGAGCTCCTACAATGAGCAGTTCTTC. Translation: CASSLSSSYNEQFF. V and J are TRBV6-5 and TRBJ2-1, with D uncertain. This CDR3 comprises 14 residues. Germline loops: CDR1 MNHEY, CDR2 SVGAGI. V was pared by 4 bases and J by 0 bases, with 7 bases between.

In its sample, this clone was seen a few times. The chain links TRBV2 to TRBJ1-4; D remains ambiguous. Germline assignment: CDR1 SNHLY and CDR2 FYNNEI. The CDR3 runs to 15 residues. V shed 6 bases and J shed 0 bases, with 11 bases lying between them. For the CDR3, the DNA is TGTGCCAGCAGGAAGACTGAAGCAACTAATGAAAAACTGTTTTTT. Protein sequence: CASRKTEATNEKLFF. The full variable domain, its missing parts supplied by reference TRBV2 and TRBJ1-4, is EPEVTQTPSHQVTQMGQEVILRCVPISNHLYFYWYRQILGQKVEFLVSFYNNEISEKSEIFDDQFSVERPDGSNFTLKIRSTKLEDSAMYFCASRKTEATNEKLFFGSGTQLSVL.

The chain carries TRBV28 and TRBJ1-4; D possibly corresponds to TRBD1 (6 bases). Per germline, CDR1 MDHEN and CDR2 SYDVKM. The V end lost 5 bases, the J end lost 4 bases, and 14 bases lay between the germline ends. This CDR3 has 15 residues. The CDR3 protein is CASSIIRGGNEKLFF. The DNA of the CDR3 is TGTGCCAGCAGTATAATCAGGGGTGGTAATGAAAAACTGTTTTTT.

This sequence joins TRBV13 and TRBJ1-2; 10 bases fit TRBD1. Germline V gene sequence: CDR1 PRHDT, CDR2 FYEKMQ (reference sequence). The V segment lost 8 bases and the J segment 1 base; nucleotides outside the gene matches: 10. There are 16 residues in the CDR3. Here the CDR3 DNA reads TGTGCCAGCGGCCAAGCCGGGACAGGGGTTAACTATGGCTACACCTTC. Protein: CASGQAGTGVNYGYTF.

This rearrangement joins TRBV25-1 to TRBJ2-1; the match to TRBD1 covers 10 bases. J gave up 8 bases and V 3 bases, and 7 bases lay outside the gene matches. The CDR3 consists of 15 residues. The germline gives CDR1 MGHDK, CDR2 SYGVNS. CDR3 sequence: CASSDRDRGGYEQFF. CDR3 nucleotide sequence: TGTGCCAGCAGTGACAGGGACAGGGGAGGGTATGAGCAGTTCTTC.

V and J are TRBV6-5 and TRBJ1-5; 9 nucleotides align to TRBD1. Germline V gene lookup returns CDR1 MNHEY and CDR2 SVGAGI. This CDR3 comprises 14 residues. V lost 6 bases, J lost 5 bases, and 5 bases stayed unmatched. The CDR3 loop is CASSQDRGDQPQHF. In nucleotides, the CDR3 is TGTGCCAGCAGCCAAGACAGGGGGGATCAGCCCCAGCATTTT.

The rearrangement joins TRBV4-2 to TRBJ1-4, with D perhaps matching TRBD1 (5 bases). The CDR3 consists of 17 residues. Trimming took 0 bases from V and 4 from J, leaving 15 bases between them. Germline loops: CDR1 LGHNA, CDR2 YNFKEQ. CDR3 sequence: CASSQEVSAGYNEKLFF. Here the CDR3 DNA reads TGTGCCAGCAGCCAAGAAGTTTCTGCAGGGTATAATGAAAAACTGTTTTTT.

The J gene is TRBJ2-7, the V gene TRBV13; 8 bases are a match to TRBD2. The junction had 5 bases not matched to a gene; V was cut back by 5 bases and J by 2 bases. The CDR3 is 14 residues long. The V gene's germline CDR1 is PRHDT and CDR2 FYEKMQ (reference sequence). The CDR3 nucleotides read TGTGCCAGCAGCCCCTTAGCGGGAACCTACGAGCAGTACGTC. Translating it yields CASSPLAGTYEQYV.

This sequence joins TRBV6-6 and TRBJ2-7, with D tentatively TRBD2 (5 bases). This CDR3 has 13 amino acids. Trimming shortened V by 7 bases and J by 7 bases, and 17 bases separated the two germline ends. CDR1 and CDR2 (germline): MNHNY, SVGAGI (reference sequence). The CDR3 reads CASNQEESGEQYV. CDR3 coding DNA: TGTGCCAGCAATCAAGAAGAATCGGGAGAGCAGTACGTC.

The CDR3 DNA reads as TGTGCCAGTAGTATATTTGGGGCGAGGAGCTCTGGAAACACCATATATTTT. Translation gives CASSIFGARSSGNTIYF. The V and J genes are TRBV19 and TRBJ1-3; weak D call: TRBD1 (5 bases). The V gene lost 2 bases and the J gene lost 0 bases, with 14 bases spanning the gap. The CDR3 covers 17 residues. Germline V gives CDR1 LNHDA, CDR2 SQIVND (reference sequence).

The V call is TRBV19, the J call TRBJ2-5; D perhaps matches TRBD1 (5 bases). CDR3 length: 19 residues. V was pared by 4 bases and J by 4 bases, with 28 bases between. Per germline, CDR1 LNHDA and CDR2 SQIVND (reference sequence). For the CDR3, the DNA is TGTGCCAGTAGTACGGGCTTTTGGGTAGCAGGGCGCTTAGGAGAGACCCAGTACTTC. Protein sequence: CASSTGFWVAGRLGETQYF.

This chain joins TRBV6-5 and TRBJ1-1, with TRBD1 matching over 7 bases. This CDR3 spans 16 amino acids. J was trimmed by 5 bases and V by 4 bases; bases with no gene match: 13. Germline V CDR1 and CDR2: MNHEY, SVGAGI. This CDR3 reads CASSFGQAPRWTEAFF. CDR3 DNA sequence: TGTGCCAGCAGTTTCGGACAGGCCCCGCGGTGGACTGAAGCTTTCTTT.

J is TRBJ2-6 and V is TRBV5-6, with D unresolved. Germline-derived CDR1 and CDR2 are SGHDT and YYEEEE. V lost 3 bases, J lost 0 bases, and 4 bases lay in between. CDR3 length equals 14 residues. CDR3 sequence: CASSSSSGANVLTF. In DNA, the CDR3 is TGTGCCAGCAGCTCTTCCTCTGGGGCCAACGTCCTGACTTTC. Variable domain in full (rest from reference TRBV5-6 and TRBJ2-6): DAGVTQSPTHLIKTRGQQVTLRCSPKSGHDTVSWYQQALGQGPQFIFQYYEEEERQRGNFPDRFSGHQFPNYSSELNVNALLLGDSALYLCASSSSSGANVLTFGAGSRLTVL.

This clone occurred once. The CDR3 DNA reads TGCGCCAGCAGCAATCAGGGCGGCGAGCAGTACGTC. Amino acids: CASSNQGGEQYV. This rearrangement joins TRBV5-1 to TRBJ2-7; TRBD1 might be the D (5 bases). Germline CDR1 reads SGHRS; CDR2 reads YFSETQ. The CDR3 has 12 amino acids. The ends were cut back, 4 bases at V and 6 bases at J, with 11 bases in the middle.

The chain employs TRBV15 and TRBJ2-3, with TRBD2 identical over 16 bases. The germline gives CDR1 LNHNV, CDR2 YYDKDF (reference sequence). The CDR3 contains 19 residues. Germline trimming cut 5 bases from V and 1 base from J; bases unmatched to any gene: 9. The CDR3 loop is CATSEPGTSGGAGTDTQYF. Here the CDR3 DNA reads TGTGCCACCAGCGAACCCGGGACTAGCGGGGGGGCCGGCACAGATACGCAGTATTTT.